The 23 T cell receptor beta chains below were found in one sample sequenced in a study of blood T cell repertoires in COVID-19. Assay used: immunoSEQ multiplex PCR; TCRdb lists only in-frame clones, some missing. The repertoire holds 200,000 to 250,000 clones, 65% to 85% seen once, with about 4% in the top ten. Sequencing used PBMCs or T cells enriched from blood (not recorded which). Every receptor here comes from a man aged 25-45 years with acute COVID-19.

The chain couples TRBV15 to TRBJ2-7, with D tentatively TRBD2 (6 bases). Trimming cost V 3 bases and J 3 bases, with 12 bases left between them. Germline CDR1 and CDR2: LNHNV and YYDKDF (reference sequence). The CDR3 covers 14 residues. The CDR3 bases are TGTGCCACCAGCAGCTCGGGGGTGAACTACGAGCAGTACTTC. Translation gives CATSSSGVNYEQYF.

The V gene is TRBV9, the J gene TRBJ2-7; 7 nucleotides agree with TRBD2. The V segment lost 3 bases and the J segment 5 bases; nucleotides outside the gene matches: 8. This CDR3 region has 14 residues. Per germline, CDR1 SGDLS and CDR2 YYNGEE. CDR3 sequence (DNA): TGTGCCAGCAGCGCCGGGACTATGTTCGACGAGCAGTACTTC. Encoded protein: CASSAGTMFDEQYF.

The rearrangement joins TRBV24-1 to TRBJ2-5; D might be TRBD2 (5 bases). CDR3 length equals 14 residues. Germline CDR1 and CDR2: KGHDR and SFDVKD. Trimming left V 0 bases short and J 7 bases short, with 11 bases between. This CDR3 is CATSDLGESRTQYF. The DNA for the CDR3 is TGTGCCACCAGTGATTTGGGGGAGAGTCGGACCCAGTACTTC.

This clone is a singleton in its sample. The chain joins TRBV29-1 to TRBJ1-6; D gene ambiguous. CDR1 and CDR2 (germline): SQVTM, ANQGSEA. Trimming left V 4 bases short and J 4 bases short, with 11 bases between. This CDR3 contains 14 residues. CDR3 amino acids: CSVAESPYNSPLHF. In DNA, the CDR3 is TGCAGCGTTGCTGAGAGTCCTTATAATTCACCCCTCCACTTT.

The genes are TRBV27 and TRBJ1-1; D is perhaps TRBD1 (6 bases). Germline CDR1 MNHEY, CDR2 SMNVEV (reference sequence). There are 16 residues in the CDR3. V was cut by 8 bases and J by 3 bases, with 22 bases left in between. CDR3 DNA sequence: TGTGCCAGCCACCCGATCGGGGGGCTGAGGGACACTGAAGCTTTCTTT. Protein product: CASHPIGGLRDTEAFF.

V gene TRBV5-4 combines with J gene TRBJ1-1; no definite D call. Germline V gene lookup returns CDR1 SGHNT and CDR2 YYREEE (reference sequence). There are 12 residues in the CDR3. V was pared by 2 bases and J by 6 bases, with 8 bases between. The CDR3 spells CASSLRGPEAFF. DNA of the CDR3: TGTGCCAGCAGCTTACGAGGTCCTGAAGCTTTCTTT.

The V gene is TRBV4-1, the J gene TRBJ1-2; D is unclear. Germline V gene lookup returns CDR1 MGHRA and CDR2 YSYEKL. V was trimmed by 0 bases and J by 13 bases, leaving 9 bases between them. There are 11 residues in the CDR3. The CDR3 nucleotides read TGCGCCAGCAGCCAAGATAAACAGCCCACCTTC. It codes for CASSQDKQPTF.

The V call is TRBV7-9, the J call TRBJ1-2, with a weak D call TRBD1 (6 bases). The CDR3 is made up of 12 amino acids. The germline V and J ends were trimmed by 3 bases and 8 bases, with 10 bases remaining between them. Germline V CDR1 and CDR2: SEHNR, FQNEAQ (reference sequence). The CDR3 DNA reads TGTGCCAGCAGCTTTTGGACAGTCGGCTACACCTTC. It yields the protein CASSFWTVGYTF.

The chain employs TRBV3-1 (or the pseudogene TRBV3-2) and TRBJ2-7, with D maybe TRBD2 (5 bases). The germline V and J ends were trimmed by 2 bases and 5 bases, with 16 bases remaining between them. This CDR3 comprises 15 residues. CDR1 and CDR2 (germline): LGHDT, YNNKEL (reference sequence). Here the CDR3 reads CASSQYPAGGNEQYF. The CDR3 nucleotides read TGTGCCAGCAGCCAATACCCAGCAGGAGGAAACGAGCAGTACTTC.

The CDR3: CASTTDVGGSPLHF. The CDR3 bases are TGTGCCAGCACCACAGATGTGGGAGGTTCACCCCTCCACTTT. V is TRBV28 and J is TRBJ1-6; D is unclear. The CDR3 sequence is 14 residues long. V dropped 7 bases and J dropped 9 bases, with 16 bases sitting between them. Per germline, CDR1 MDHEN and CDR2 SYDVKM.

The chain joins TRBV9 to TRBJ1-5, with D tentatively TRBD1 (6 bases). The CDR3 consists of 15 residues. V gave up 4 bases and J gave up 5 bases, with 16 bases separating them. Germline values: CDR1 SGDLS, CDR2 YYNGEE. The CDR3 sequence: CASSPTRDIYQPQHF. The CDR3 DNA sequence: TGTGCCAGCAGCCCTACCCGGGACATTTATCAGCCCCAGCATTTT.

This chain links TRBV6-6 with TRBJ2-7; D might be TRBD2 (5 bases). From germline, CDR1 is MNHNY and CDR2 SVGAGI (reference sequence). The length of the CDR3 is 14 residues. V shed 0 bases and J shed 6 bases, with 12 bases lying between them. DNA of the CDR3: TGTGCCAGCAGTTACTCGACCCTAGCTGGCGAGCAGTACTTC. The encoded protein is CASSYSTLAGEQYF.

The chain employs TRBV5-1 and TRBJ1-1, with 7 bases that match TRBD1. Germline CDR1 reads SGHRS; CDR2 reads YFSETQ. V gave up 4 bases and J gave up 4 bases; unmatched junction bases: 10. This CDR3 contains 15 residues. The CDR3 reads CASSLTQGMVTEAFF. The CDR3, as DNA: TGCGCCAGCAGCCTAACACAGGGGATGGTCACTGAAGCTTTCTTT.

The chain recombines TRBV3-1 (or the pseudogene TRBV3-2) with TRBJ1-6; 9 bases are shared with TRBD1. This CDR3 has 15 amino acids. V lost 1 base and J lost 10; bases outside the gene matches: 5. CDR1 and CDR2 from the germline V gene are LGHDT and YNNKEL (reference sequence). In nucleotides, the CDR3 is TGTGCCAGCAGCCAAGGGACAGGGGTAAAGTCACCCCTCCACTTT. Protein: CASSQGTGVKSPLHF.

This chain uses TRBV10-3 with TRBJ2-7; tentatively, D is TRBD1 (6 bases). Germline V gene data show CDR1 as ENHRY and CDR2 as SYGVKD. Trimming cost V 3 bases and J 10 bases, with 10 bases left between them. The CDR3 is 11 residues long. The CDR3 protein is CAISDPGQQYF. In DNA form, the CDR3 reads TGTGCCATCAGTGATCCGGGACAACAGTACTTC.

This clone was recorded only once. This chain joins TRBV14 and TRBJ1-2; TRBD1 might be the D (5 bases). The CDR3 runs 15 residues. Trimming took 4 bases from V and 3 from J, leaving 15 bases between them. Germline CDR1 is SGHDN and CDR2 is FVKESK. This CDR3 is CASSLQPGWDYGYTF. The CDR3 coding sequence is TGTGCCAGCAGCCTTCAGCCAGGGTGGGACTATGGCTACACCTTC. Full variable domain (rest looked up from reference TRBV14 and TRBJ1-2): EAGVTQFPSHSVIEKGQTVTLRCDPISGHDNLYWYRRVMGKEIKFLLHFVKESKQDESGMPNNRFLAERTGGTYSTLKVQPAELEDSGVYFCASSLQPGWDYGYTFGSGTRLTVV.

The chain joins TRBV27 to TRBJ1-2; 9 positions match TRBD1. Germline V gives CDR1 MNHEY, CDR2 SMNVEV (reference sequence). This CDR3 contains 16 residues. V shed 3 bases, J shed 7 bases, and the junction held 12 bases outside the gene matches. The CDR3 loop is CASSFSYGQGLSGYTF. CDR3 in DNA: TGTGCCAGCAGTTTCTCATATGGACAGGGGCTAAGTGGCTACACCTTC.

The chain combines TRBV29-1 with TRBJ2-7; TRBD2 might be the D (5 bases). V was trimmed by 6 bases and J by 0 bases, leaving 12 bases between them. The length of the CDR3 is 13 residues. Germline loops: CDR1 SQVTM, CDR2 ANQGSEA. The CDR3 DNA is TGCAGCGTCCTGGACGGGGACTCCTACGAGCAGTACTTC. It translates to CSVLDGDSYEQYF.

This chain uses TRBV9 with TRBJ2-3; TRBD1 matches 7 bases. With 4 bases clipped from V and 6 bases from J, the junction kept 14 bases outside the gene matches. Germline V gene lookup returns CDR1 SGDLS and CDR2 YYNGEE. The CDR3 is 16 residues long. DNA for the CDR3: TGTGCCAGCAGCCTCACGGCTGACAGGGAATACGATACGCAGTATTTT. This gives the protein CASSLTADREYDTQYF.

The chain has TRBV3-1 (or the pseudogene TRBV3-2) and TRBJ2-7; TRBD2 aligns across 7 bases. There are 14 residues in the CDR3. CDR1 is LGHDT and CDR2 is YNNKEL in the germline V gene (reference sequence). The V and J ends lost 5 bases and 6 bases, in that order; junction bases with no gene match: 10. As DNA, the CDR3 is TGTGCCAGCAGCGGGAACGCGGGGAGGGGCGAGCAGTACTTC. Translating it yields CASSGNAGRGEQYF.

V gene TRBV28 combines with J gene TRBJ1-1; TRBD1 aligns across 8 bases. Unmatched junction bases numbered 6, after V lost 2 bases and J lost 10 bases. There are 13 residues in the CDR3. The germline CDR1 and CDR2 sequences are MDHEN and SYDVKM. CDR3 sequence reads: CASSLGRQGRAFF. The CDR3, as DNA: TGTGCCAGCAGTTTAGGGCGACAGGGGCGAGCTTTCTTT.

The CDR3: CASNSGYNEQFF. CDR3 DNA sequence: TGTGCCAGCAACAGCGGCTACAATGAGCAGTTCTTC. The V call is TRBV9, the J call TRBJ2-1, with D possibly being TRBD2 (5 bases). V lost 6 bases and J lost 3, with 7 bases in between. This CDR3 has 12 residues. The germline CDR1 and CDR2 sequences are SGDLS and YYNGEE. Drawing the rest from reference TRBV9 and TRBJ2-1, the complete variable domain is DSGVTQTPKHLITATGQRVTLRCSPRSGDLSVYWYQQSLDQGLQFLIQYYNGEERAKGNILERFSAQQFPDLHSELNLSSLELGDSALYFCASNSGYNEQFFGPGTRLTVL.

The gene calls are TRBV18 and TRBJ2-5; TRBD2 agrees at 11 bases. With V trimmed by 6 bases and J by 3 bases, 6 bases remained unmatched. Germline CDR1 and CDR2: KGHSH and LQKENI. This CDR3 contains 15 residues. In DNA form, the CDR3 reads TGTGCCAGCTCGCTAGCGGGGGGACACAAAGAGACCCAGTACTTC. It encodes CASSLAGGHKETQYF.